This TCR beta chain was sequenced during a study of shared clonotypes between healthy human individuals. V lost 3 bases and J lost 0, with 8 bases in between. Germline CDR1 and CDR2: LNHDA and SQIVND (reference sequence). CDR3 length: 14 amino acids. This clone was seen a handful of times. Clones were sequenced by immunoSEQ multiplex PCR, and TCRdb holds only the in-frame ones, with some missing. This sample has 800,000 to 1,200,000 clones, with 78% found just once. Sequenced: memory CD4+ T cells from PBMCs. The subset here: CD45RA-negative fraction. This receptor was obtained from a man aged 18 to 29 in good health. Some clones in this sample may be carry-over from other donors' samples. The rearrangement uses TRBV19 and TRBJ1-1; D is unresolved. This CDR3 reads CASSIGSLNTEAFF. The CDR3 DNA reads TGTGCCAGTAGTATTGGCAGCCTGAACACTGAAGCTTTCTTT. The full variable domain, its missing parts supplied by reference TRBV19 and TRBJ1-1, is DGGITQSPKYLFRKEGQNVTLSCEQNLNHDAMYWYRQDPGQGLRLIYYSQIVNDFQKGDIAEGYSVSREKKESFPLTVTSAQKNPTAFYLCASSIGSLNTEAFFGQGTRLTVV.